The next 10 T cell receptor beta chains were all read from a single sample in a study of cytomegalovirus exposure and HLA in healthy donors. The assay was immunoSEQ multiplex PCR, and TCRdb's table has in-frame clones only and misses some. Seen here are hundreds of thousands of clones, 86% observed once, and the top ten hold under 0.9%. Source material: PBMCs. These receptors were collected from a woman aged 18 to 35 in good health and CMV-seronegative.

This sequence joins TRBV11-2 and TRBJ2-1; 7 bases map to TRBD2. This CDR3 comprises 15 residues. The germline V gene has CDR1 SGHAT and CDR2 FQNNGV. V shed 1 base and J 6 bases; nucleotides not matched to a gene: 6. The DNA for the CDR3 is TGTGCCAGCAGCTTAGGAGCGGGAAGGGGCAATGAGCAGTTCTTC. Translated, it gives CASSLGAGRGNEQFF.

The J gene is TRBJ2-7, the V gene TRBV5-4; the D is unclear. Trimming removed 0 bases at V and 0 bases at J, with 7 bases between. Per the germline V gene, CDR1 is SGHNT and CDR2 is YYREEE (reference sequence). The CDR3 sequence is 14 residues long. The CDR3 sequence is CASSLGQDSYEQYF. The CDR3 DNA reads as TGTGCCAGCAGCTTGGGGCAGGACTCCTACGAGCAGTACTTC.

The chain uses TRBV6-5 and TRBJ2-1; D may be TRBD2 (6 bases). This CDR3 comprises 14 residues. V shed 5 bases and J shed 0 bases, with 8 bases lying between them. The germline gives CDR1 MNHEY, CDR2 SVGAGI. The chain's CDR3 is CASSPGGSYNEQFF. The CDR3 DNA reads TGTGCCAGCAGTCCCGGGGGCTCCTACAATGAGCAGTTCTTC.

J is TRBJ2-3 and V is TRBV19, with D possibly matching TRBD2 (6 bases). V lost 9 bases to trimming and J lost 0 bases, with 16 bases between them. Germline assignment: CDR1 LNHDA and CDR2 SQIVND (reference sequence). The CDR3 is 15 amino acids. The CDR3 is CARLLAQRSTDTQYF. CDR3 DNA: TGTGCCAGACTTCTAGCGCAGCGGAGCACAGATACGCAGTATTTT.

This clone was observed once. V usage is TRBV30 and J usage is TRBJ1-1; TRBD1 is a possible D gene (5 bases). Trimming left V 4 bases short and J 4 bases short, with 13 bases between. The germline CDR1 and CDR2 sequences are GTSNPN and SVGIG (reference sequence). The CDR3 consists of 13 residues. The CDR3 nucleotides read TGTGCCTGGACCTCAGGGTGCGGCACTGAAGCTTTCTTT. Translating it yields CAWTSGCGTEAFF.

The chain joins TRBV28 to TRBJ2-7; a weak D match, TRBD2 (6 bases). The CDR3 runs to 13 residues. V was shortened by 6 bases and J by 0 bases, with 9 bases between the two germline ends. CDR1 MDHEN and CDR2 SYDVKM come from the germline V gene. The CDR3 loop reads CASSQTSSYEQYF. The CDR3, as DNA: TGTGCCAGCAGCCAGACTAGCTCCTACGAGCAGTACTTC.

The genes are TRBV7-9 and TRBJ2-3; D gene ambiguous. The CDR3 extends over 12 amino acids. Germline CDR1 and CDR2: SEHNR and FQNEAQ (reference sequence). V was pared by 5 bases and J by 2 bases, with 5 bases between. DNA for the CDR3: TGTGCCAGCAGCCTTCTCACAGATACGCAGTATTTT. Translation: CASSLLTDTQYF.

The rearrangement uses TRBV6-5 and TRBJ2-3; TRBD2 matches 8 bases. The V gene's germline CDR1 is MNHEY and CDR2 SVGAGI. After removal of 7 bases from V and 6 bases from J, the junction contained 12 bases not matched to a gene. This CDR3 comprises 15 residues. The chain's CDR3 is CASNRAGGIFDTQYF. The CDR3 bases are TGTGCCAGCAATCGGGCGGGGGGTATATTCGATACGCAGTATTTT.

The chain is built from TRBV4-2 and TRBJ2-3, with 8 bases lining up with TRBD2. Germline trimming cut 4 bases from V and 5 bases from J; bases unmatched to any gene: 14. Per the germline V gene, CDR1 is LGHNA and CDR2 is YNFKEQ. The CDR3 is made up of 17 amino acids. CDR3 amino acids: CASSPEVAGIMGDTQYF. In DNA, the CDR3 is TGTGCCAGCAGCCCCGAAGTAGCGGGGATTATGGGAGATACGCAGTATTTT.

The chain combines TRBV5-4 with TRBJ2-3; 7 bases map to TRBD2. The V gene's germline CDR1 is SGHNT and CDR2 YYREEE (reference sequence). V lost 6 bases to trimming and J lost 3 bases; unmatched junction nucleotides: 13. The CDR3 sequence is 16 residues long. The CDR3 sequence is CASTHGVTGGTDTQYF. Here the CDR3 DNA reads TGTGCCAGCACGCATGGGGTTACGGGAGGAACAGATACGCAGTATTTT.